Each of the 13 T cell receptor beta chains below was sequenced from the same sample in a study of post-analysis software for immune sequencing data. Study findings and constraints: Compared with controls, patients had more of 4 or 5 TRBV segments, including TRBV5-6, TRBV5-1 and TRBV20-1.

For these TCRs, the target antigens are not known. Tagging with unique molecular identifiers was a feature of the TCR beta cDNA libraries. TCRdb re-called the PCR reads with MiXCR, one entry per CDR3 protein. The sample consists of about 620,000 distinct CDR3 sequences, roughly 40% of them appearing once. Specimen: blood. The receptors originated from a girl under 18 with multiple sclerosis.

With regard to this clonotype: Just one base apart from a much larger clone, this may be a read error. The genes are TRBV13 and TRBJ2-7; possibly TRBD1 for D (6 bases). The CDR3 is 14 residues long. The V gene lost 5 bases and the J gene lost 2 bases, with 13 bases spanning the gap. The germline gives CDR1 PRHDT, CDR2 FYEKMQ (reference sequence). CDR3 sequence (DNA): TGTGCCAGCAGCCCACGGGCAGGGGCCTACGAGCAGTACTTC. This encodes CASSPRAGAYEQYF. Full variable domain (missing parts from reference TRBV13 and TRBJ2-7): AAGVIQSPRHLIKEKRETATLKCYPIPRHDTVYWYQQGPGQDPQFLISFYEKMQSDKGSIPDRFSAQQFSDYHSELNMSSLELGDSALYFCASSPRAGAYEQYFGPGTRLTVT.

The chain couples TRBV29-1 to TRBJ2-3; D is possibly TRBD2 (7 bases). Trimming cost V 4 bases and J 3 bases, with 14 bases left between them. Germline V CDR1 and CDR2: SQVTM, ANQGSEA. CDR3 size: 14 residues. In DNA, the CDR3 is TGCAGCGTTGGTGCGGGGGCGGTTACAGATACGCAGTATTTT. Translation gives CSVGAGAVTDTQYF.

V gene TRBV12-3 or TRBV12-4 combines with J gene TRBJ2-6; 8 bases match TRBD1. The CDR3 extends over 15 amino acids. Unmatched junction bases numbered 5, after V lost 7 bases and J lost 3 bases. The CDR3 here is CASNQGASGANVLTF. The CDR3 DNA sequence: TGTGCCAGCAACCAGGGGGCTAGTGGGGCCAACGTCCTGACTTTC.

The V call is TRBV12-3 or TRBV12-4, the J call TRBJ1-2; a weak D match, TRBD1 (6 bases). The CDR3 length is 14 residues. The V end lost 9 bases, the J end lost 8 bases, and 22 bases lay between the germline ends. The CDR3, as DNA: TGTGCCAGTAGTATACAAACAGGGATTTACGGCTACACCTTC. Translating gives CASSIQTGIYGYTF.

CDR3 nucleotides: TGTGCCAGCAGTCAATATCAGGGGATCTATGGCTACACCTTC. It is translated as CASSQYQGIYGYTF. The V gene is TRBV6-6, the J gene TRBJ1-2; perhaps TRBD1 as D (6 bases). Germline values: CDR1 MNHNY, CDR2 SVGAGI (reference sequence). This CDR3 comprises 14 residues. V was cut by 5 bases and J by 4 bases, with 14 bases left in between.

The chain recombines TRBV5-1 with TRBJ2-2; D ambiguous. There are 12 residues in the CDR3. CDR1 SGHRS and CDR2 YFSETQ come from the germline V gene. Trimming cost V 0 bases and J 9 bases, with 6 bases left between them. CDR3 bases: TGCGCCAGCAGCTTGGTTTCCAGGGAGCTGTTTTTT. This translates into CASSLVSRELFF.

The chain uses TRBV20-1 and TRBJ2-7; 9 bases agree with TRBD2. Germline loops: CDR1 DFQATT, CDR2 SNEGSKA (reference sequence). After removal of 3 bases from V and 5 bases from J, the junction contained 14 bases not matched to a gene. The CDR3 loop spans 16 amino acids. CDR3 sequence (DNA): TGCAGTGCTAGTAATGCGGGAGGGCCACGAACCGACGAGCAGTACTTC. It codes for CSASNAGGPRTDEQYF.

This chain connects TRBV29-1 to TRBJ2-3; 10 bases match TRBD1. CDR1 and CDR2 (germline): SQVTM, ANQGSEA. Unmatched junction bases numbered 8, after V lost 6 bases and J lost 5 bases. The CDR3 is 14 amino acids. CDR3 region: CSVAGQGGRDTQYF. The CDR3 DNA reads as TGCAGCGTCGCCGGACAGGGGGGACGAGATACGCAGTATTTT.

This clonotype occurred once. This chain joins TRBV12-3 or TRBV12-4 and TRBJ1-2; TRBD1 might be the D (5 bases). CDR3 length: 14 residues. Trimming shortened V by 5 bases and J by 5 bases, and 15 bases separated the two germline ends. Written as DNA, the CDR3 is TGTGCCAGCAGTCTAGACTGGACACCATATGGCTACACCTTC. Residues: CASSLDWTPYGYTF.

This clonotype was counted between two and nine times. This chain's CDR3 is CSVEARNQETQYF. The CDR3 DNA reads as TGCAGCGTTGAGGCCAGGAACCAAGAGACCCAGTACTTC. The chain carries TRBV29-1 and TRBJ2-5; D remains ambiguous. The CDR3 loop spans 13 amino acids. Germline CDR1 reads SQVTM; CDR2 reads ANQGSEA. The germline V and J ends were trimmed by 3 bases and 0 bases, with 8 bases remaining between them.

The J gene is TRBJ1-1, the V gene TRBV2; D is unclear. The V and J ends lost 8 bases and 0 bases respectively, with 7 bases between them. CDR3 length equals 12 residues. Germline-derived CDR1 and CDR2 are SNHLY and FYNNEI. The CDR3 here is CASQELNTEAFF. CDR3 DNA: TGTGCCAGCCAGGAATTGAACACTGAAGCTTTCTTT. Full variable domain (outside the CDR3, taken from reference TRBV2 and TRBJ1-1): EPEVTQTPSHQVTQMGQEVILRCVPISNHLYFYWYRQILGQKVEFLVSFYNNEISEKSEIFDDQFSVERPDGSNFTLKIRSTKLEDSAMYFCASQELNTEAFFGQGTRLTVV.

The sample holds a few counts of this clonotype. V usage is TRBV6-6 and J usage is TRBJ2-1; D not certain. V was trimmed by 2 bases and J by 8 bases, leaving 4 bases between them. Germline values: CDR1 MNHNY, CDR2 SVGAGI (reference sequence). The CDR3 sequence is 11 residues long. The CDR3 sequence: CASSYVDEQFF. The CDR3 coding sequence is TGTGCCAGCAGTTACGTCGATGAGCAGTTCTTC.

This clonotype was picked up a small number of times. The CDR3 DNA reads as TGTGCCAGCAGTCGACAGGGCCGATCTTCCTCCTACGAGCAGTACTTC. This gives the protein CASSRQGRSSSYEQYF. The V gene is TRBV6-1, the J gene TRBJ2-7; 7 bases fit TRBD1. Germline V lookup: CDR1 MNHNS, CDR2 SASEGT. The V segment lost 5 bases and the J segment 0 bases; nucleotides outside the gene matches: 10. The CDR3 consists of 16 residues.